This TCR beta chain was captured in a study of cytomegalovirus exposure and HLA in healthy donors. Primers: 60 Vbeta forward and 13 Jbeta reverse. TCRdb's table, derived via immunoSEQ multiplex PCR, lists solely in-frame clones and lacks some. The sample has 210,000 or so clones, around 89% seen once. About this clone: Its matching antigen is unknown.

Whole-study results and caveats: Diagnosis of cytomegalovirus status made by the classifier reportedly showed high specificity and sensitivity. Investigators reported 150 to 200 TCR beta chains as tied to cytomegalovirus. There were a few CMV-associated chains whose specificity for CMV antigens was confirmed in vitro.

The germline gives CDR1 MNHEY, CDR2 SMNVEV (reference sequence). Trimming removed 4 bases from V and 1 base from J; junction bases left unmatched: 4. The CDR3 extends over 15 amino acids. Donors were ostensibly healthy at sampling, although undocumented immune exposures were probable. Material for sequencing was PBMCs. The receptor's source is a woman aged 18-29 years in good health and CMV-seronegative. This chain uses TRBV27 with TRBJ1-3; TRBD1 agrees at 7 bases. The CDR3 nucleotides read TGTGCCAGCAGTTCCCCAGGGGGATCTGGAAACACCATATATTTT. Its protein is CASSSPGGSGNTIYF.